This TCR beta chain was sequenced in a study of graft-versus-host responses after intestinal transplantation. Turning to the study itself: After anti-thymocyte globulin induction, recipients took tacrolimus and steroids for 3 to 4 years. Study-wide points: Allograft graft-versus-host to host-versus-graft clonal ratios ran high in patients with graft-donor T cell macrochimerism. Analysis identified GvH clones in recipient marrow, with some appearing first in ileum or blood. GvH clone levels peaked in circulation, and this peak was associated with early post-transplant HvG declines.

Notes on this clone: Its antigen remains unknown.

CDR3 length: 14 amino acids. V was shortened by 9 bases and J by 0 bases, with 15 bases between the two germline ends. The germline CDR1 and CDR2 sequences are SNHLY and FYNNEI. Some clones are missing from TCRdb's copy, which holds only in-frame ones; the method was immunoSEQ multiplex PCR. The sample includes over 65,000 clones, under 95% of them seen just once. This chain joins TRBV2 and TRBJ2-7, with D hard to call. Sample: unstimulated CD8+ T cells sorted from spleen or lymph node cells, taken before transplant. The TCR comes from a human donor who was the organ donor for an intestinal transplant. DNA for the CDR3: TGTGCCAGTACGTGGCAGCCTTACTCCTACGAGCAGTACTTC. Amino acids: CASTWQPYSYEQYF.